The rows below give T cell receptor beta chains drawn from one sample of a study of blood T cell repertoires in COVID-19. Data came from immunoSEQ multiplex PCR; TCRdb stores just in-frame clones and leaves some out. The sample holds 350,000 to 500,000 clones; roughly 88% are singletons and the top ten take approximately 1.3%. Sequencing was carried out using PBMCs or T cells enriched from blood (not recorded which). The receptors were sampled from a woman aged 18-29 years who had been exposed to COVID-19. Both conserved end residues are trimmed from each CDR3.

>TRBV13|TRBJ2-3
ASSLPSSGGTDTQY
>TRBV19|TRBJ2-2
ASSITGFNTGELF
>TRBV2|TRBJ1-5
ATAGGSGNQPQH
>TRBV7-8|TRBJ1-1
ASSFRDRGPAF
>TRBV12-3/TRBV12-4|TRBJ2-7
ASTDNSYEQY
>TRBV2|TRBJ2-3
ASRWTSGTTDTQY
>TRBV29-1|TRBJ2-2
SVESGDANTGELF
>TRBV7-8|TRBJ2-2
ASSLEGQGLRTGELF
>TRBV5-4|TRBJ2-3
ASSLGGQGADTQY
>TRBV6-6|TRBJ2-7
ASSYPGTGDPYEQY
>TRBV4-2|TRBJ1-2
ASSQEDRGREGYT
>TRBV19|TRBJ2-7
ASRSRTGGPSEQY
>TRBV27|TRBJ2-1
ASSPGRAKSYNEQF
>TRBV29-1|TRBJ2-7
SVRGMSSYEQY
>TRBV2|TRBJ1-5
ASSEASSSQPQH
>TRBV19|TRBJ1-5
ASGGTISQPQH
>TRBV11-2|TRBJ2-2
ASSLGLAGNTGELF
>TRBV7-2|TRBJ2-7
ASSLVRAGQEKYEQY